A single T cell receptor beta chain is shown here with its context. The assay was immunoSEQ multiplex PCR, and TCRdb's table has in-frame clones only and misses some. The sample shows roughly 89,000 clones, 90% to 95% of them seen only once. The CDR3 totals 16 residues. Trimming left V 0 bases short and J 2 bases short, with 13 bases between. Per germline, CDR1 SGHRS and CDR2 YFSETQ. The source of the sample is a study of T cell changes during pregnancy in multiple sclerosis. The chain combines TRBV5-1 with TRBJ2-3; tentatively, D is TRBD2 (6 bases). The origin of this receptor is a female donor in good health, enrolled as a control in a pregnancy study. The input for sequencing was peripheral blood, taken after pregnancy. In DNA form, the CDR3 reads TGCGCCAGCAGCTTGGATCCAGCGGGTTCCACAGATACGCAGTATTTT. Protein product: CASSLDPAGSTDTQYF.